This entry lists 13 T cell receptor beta chains sequenced from one sample in a study of human T cells and chemical hapten exposure (TCRdb year 2021). Libraries were made using RACE. The sequencer listed for this sample is NextSeq 500. TCRdb redid the processing of the public reads, applying fastp at Q25 and MiXCR, and retained in-frame beta chains. Entries are consolidated by CDR3 protein sequence, retaining the most common genes and DNA. The sample table shows roughly 200,000 distinct CDR3 sequences, and around 25% are seen once. The ten top clones hold roughly 2.3% of the sample. The time point label corresponds to: patch test 3, about 24 weeks after DPC sensitization. Per the publication, the treatment or condition label means: therapeutic diphenylcyclopropenone sensitization with weekly scalp DPC. The source was whole blood, collected in connection with sensitization to the hapten diphenylcyclopropenone (DPC). The receptors stem from a woman in her thirties or forties with alopecia areata. Some clones in this sample may be carry-over from other donors' samples.

The chain is built from TRBV28 and TRBJ2-1; a possible D gene is TRBD2 (6 bases). Trimming took 9 bases from V and 6 from J, leaving 15 bases between them. The germline gives CDR1 MDHEN, CDR2 SYDVKM. This CDR3 has 13 amino acids. DNA of the CDR3: TGTGCCAGTTCTTGGGGAGGCCTCAATGAGCAGTTCTTC. This encodes CASSWGGLNEQFF.

The chain links TRBV21-1 to TRBJ2-5; the table assigns TRBD1, which was not confirmed against the DNA. TRBV21-1 is a documented pseudogene. The CDR3 spans 16 residues. This CDR3 reads CASRKSPGHTKETQYF. The DNA of the CDR3 is TGTGCCAGCAGGAAATCCCCGGGACACACGAAAGAGACCCAGTACTTC.

The genes are TRBV11-3 and TRBJ2-1; D is possibly TRBD2 (5 bases). Germline assignment: CDR1 SGHNT and CDR2 YENEEA. Trimming pared 5 bases from V and 2 bases from J, leaving 19 bases between. CDR3 length: 17 residues. CDR3 DNA: TGTGCCAGCAGCCGACCCCCCCCGGGGTCGCCCTACAATGAGCAGTTCTTC. This codes for CASSRPPPGSPYNEQFF.

This clonotype was found many times. This sequence joins TRBV7-9 and TRBJ2-7; D remains ambiguous. The CDR3 totals 12 residues. V was shortened by 6 bases and J by 1 base, with 7 bases between the two germline ends. Germline lookup yields CDR1 SEHNR and CDR2 FQNEAQ (reference sequence). The CDR3 sequence is CASSLGSYEQYF. DNA for the CDR3: TGTGCCAGCAGTTTGGGGTCCTACGAGCAGTACTTC.

This clonotype has just a few counts. This chain links TRBV6-1 with TRBJ2-3; 7 nucleotides agree with TRBD2. Losses at the gene ends were 7 bases for V and 2 bases for J; bases not matched to a gene: 15. Germline V gene sequence: CDR1 MNHNS, CDR2 SASEGT. The CDR3 length is 17 residues. The CDR3 DNA follows: TGTGCCAGCACTATCATGCCGGGACTACGCCCCACAGATACGCAGTATTTT. This codes for CASTIMPGLRPTDTQYF.

The genes are TRBV10-3 and TRBJ1-2; no clear D gene. The CDR3 has 13 residues. The V end was cut by 3 bases, the J end by 2 bases, with 7 bases between. CDR1 is ENHRY and CDR2 is SYGVKD in the germline V gene. The DNA of the CDR3 is TGTGCCATCAGTGAAAGAGGGAACTATGGCTACACCTTC. Translated, it gives CAISERGNYGYTF.

The chain carries TRBV6-5 and TRBJ2-4; 14 bases are shared with TRBD2. Germline assignment: CDR1 MNHEY and CDR2 SVGAGI. Losses at the gene ends were 6 bases for V and 11 bases for J; bases not matched to a gene: 3. The CDR3 spans 13 residues. CDR3 protein: CASSLGLAGVQYF. CDR3 nucleotide sequence: TGTGCCAGCAGCCTGGGACTAGCGGGAGTTCAGTACTTC.

This clonotype was observed a few times. This rearrangement joins TRBV2 to TRBJ2-7, with D hard to call. Germline lookup yields CDR1 SNHLY and CDR2 FYNNEI. CDR3 size: 12 residues. V dropped 4 bases and J dropped 3 bases, with 7 bases sitting between them. The CDR3, as DNA: TGTGCCAGCAGTGTTTCTTACTACGAGCAGTACTTC. Its protein product is CASSVSYYEQYF.

The chain combines TRBV20-1 with TRBJ2-7; D gene ambiguous. Germline-derived CDR1 and CDR2 are DFQATT and SNEGSKA (reference sequence). Trimming stripped 6 bases from V and 2 bases from J, with 14 bases between. CDR3 size: 13 residues. CDR3 coding DNA: TGCAGTGCCCCTCCCCAGAATACCTACGAGCAGTACTTC. It specifies CSAPPQNTYEQYF.

This clonotype was seen only a few times. The rearrangement uses TRBV20-1 and TRBJ1-5; tentative D call: TRBD1 (6 bases). V was cut by 4 bases and J by 5 bases, with 12 bases left in between. The germline gives CDR1 DFQATT, CDR2 SNEGSKA (reference sequence). The CDR3 contains 13 residues. The CDR3 DNA reads TGCAGTGCTAAAGGACAGAACGATCAGCCCCAGCATTTT. Amino acid sequence: CSAKGQNDQPQHF.

The rearrangement uses TRBV29-1 and TRBJ2-1; possible D gene TRBD2, 5 bases. The V end lost 3 bases, the J end lost 7 bases, and 16 bases lay between the germline ends. CDR3 length: 14 amino acids. CDR1 and CDR2 from the germline V gene are SQVTM and ANQGSEA. The CDR3 coding sequence is TGCAGCGTTGATAAGTTAGCGTTGGGAAATGAGCAGTTCTTC. Amino acids: CSVDKLALGNEQFF.

This clonotype appeared a few times. The rearrangement uses TRBV12-3 or TRBV12-4 and TRBJ1-6, with 7 bases fitting TRBD1. The CDR3 consists of 15 residues. After removal of 8 bases from V and 0 bases from J, the junction contained 4 bases not matched to a gene. The DNA for the CDR3 is TGTGCCAGCCAGACAGGGAGCTCCTATAATTCACCCCTCCACTTT. This encodes CASQTGSSYNSPLHF.

V and J are TRBV29-1 and TRBJ2-7; 10 bases map to TRBD2. From germline, CDR1 is SQVTM and CDR2 ANQGSEA. The CDR3 covers 15 residues. With 5 bases clipped from V and 2 bases from J, the junction kept 9 bases outside the gene matches. CDR3 DNA: TGCAGCGTTCCGACTTGGACTAGCGGCGCCTACGAGCAGTACTTC. As protein: CSVPTWTSGAYEQYF.